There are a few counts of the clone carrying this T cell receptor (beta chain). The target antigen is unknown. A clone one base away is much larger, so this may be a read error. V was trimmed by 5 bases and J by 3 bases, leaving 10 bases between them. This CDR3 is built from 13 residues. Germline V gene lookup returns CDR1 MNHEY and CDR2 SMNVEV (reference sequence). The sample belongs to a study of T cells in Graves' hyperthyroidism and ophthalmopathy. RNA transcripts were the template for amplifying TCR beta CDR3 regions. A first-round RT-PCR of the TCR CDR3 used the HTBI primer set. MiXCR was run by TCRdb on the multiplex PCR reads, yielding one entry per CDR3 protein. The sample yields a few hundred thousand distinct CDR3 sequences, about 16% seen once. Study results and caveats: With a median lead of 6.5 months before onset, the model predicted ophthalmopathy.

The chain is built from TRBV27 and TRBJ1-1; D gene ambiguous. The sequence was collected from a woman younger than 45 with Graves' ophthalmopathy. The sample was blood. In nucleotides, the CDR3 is TGTGCCAGCAGTATTGGGGAGGACACTGAAGCTTTCTTT. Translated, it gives CASSIGEDTEAFF.